These 17 T cell receptor beta chains originate from one sample sequenced in a study of beta chain features in type 1 diabetes. Reverse transcribing all isolated RNA meant expressed TCRB transcripts were sequenced. The method was immunoSEQ multiplex PCR; TCRdb's version includes in-frame clones alone and lacks a portion of them. This table holds around 130,000 clones, about 10% found once. Findings of the study overall: Shortening of TCRB CDR3s, moderate but significant, appeared in all four CD4+ subsets of Type 1 diabetes patients.

The antigens of these receptors remain unknown. Sequences were obtained from central memory CD4+ T cells from blood. These receptors all stem from a man aged 25-45 years with type 1 diabetes.

The V call is TRBV11-1, the J call TRBJ2-2; TRBD1 is a possible D gene (6 bases). Trimming cost V 3 bases and J 5 bases, with 10 bases left between them. Germline V gene lookup returns CDR1 SGHAT and CDR2 FQDESV (reference sequence). The length of the CDR3 is 14 residues. CDR3 loop: CASSLDSYTGELFF. The CDR3 DNA reads TGTGCCAGCAGCTTGGACAGTTATACCGGGGAGCTGTTTTTT.

There are a few counts of this clone. V and J are TRBV5-1 and TRBJ2-2, with D possibly matching TRBD1 (5 bases). From germline, CDR1 is SGHRS and CDR2 YFSETQ. This CDR3 spans 14 amino acids. Deletions cut 6 bases from V and 0 bases from J, with 9 bases between. The CDR3 region is CASMQGANTGELFF. In DNA form, the CDR3 reads TGCGCCAGCATGCAGGGCGCGAACACCGGGGAGCTGTTTTTT.

This sequence joins TRBV7-3 and TRBJ1-2; 9 nucleotides align to TRBD1. This CDR3 region has 14 residues. From germline, CDR1 is SGHTA and CDR2 FQGTGA. Trimming cost V 8 bases and J 8 bases; bases outside gene matches: 12. CDR3 in amino acids: CASAQGQGRDGYTF. The CDR3, as DNA: TGTGCCAGCGCCCAGGGACAGGGACGGGACGGCTACACCTTC.

This clone was seen more than once but under ten times. The chain has TRBV4-1 and TRBJ2-5; possibly TRBD1 for D (6 bases). V was pared by 6 bases and J by 5 bases, with 16 bases between. CDR1 and CDR2 (germline): MGHRA, YSYEKL. This CDR3 comprises 14 residues. The CDR3 nucleotides read TGCGCCAGCAGAAACTCCAGGGGTAGCGAGACCCAGTACTTC. Its protein product is CASRNSRGSETQYF.

The CDR3 region is CASSPLTGLQDTQYF. Written as DNA, the CDR3 is TGTGCCAGCTCACCTTTAACAGGGTTGCAAGATACGCAGTATTTT. The chain uses TRBV18 and TRBJ2-3; maybe TRBD1 (6 bases). V dropped 3 bases and J dropped 5 bases, with 15 bases sitting between them. CDR3 length: 15 residues. Germline V gene sequence: CDR1 KGHSH, CDR2 LQKENI.

The chain is built from TRBV27 and TRBJ1-2; a possible D gene is TRBD1 (6 bases). Germline V gene sequence: CDR1 MNHEY, CDR2 SMNVEV (reference sequence). The germline V and J ends were trimmed by 2 bases and 8 bases, with 15 bases remaining between them. This CDR3 is built from 14 residues. CDR3 coding DNA: TGTGCCAGCAGTTTAGGGGGCTATCGAGCCGGCTACACCTTC. Translation: CASSLGGYRAGYTF.

The J gene is TRBJ2-1, the V gene TRBV11-2; 7 nucleotides line up with TRBD2. J gave up 6 bases and V 5 bases, and 1 base lay outside the gene matches. Germline V gene data show CDR1 as SGHAT and CDR2 as FQNNGV. This CDR3 has 12 residues. CDR3 amino acids: CASSPGGNEQFF. In nucleotides, the CDR3 is TGTGCCAGCAGCCCGGGGGGCAATGAGCAGTTCTTC.

A few counts support this clone. The chain recombines TRBV19 with TRBJ2-3; D unclear. Germline V gene sequence: CDR1 LNHDA, CDR2 SQIVND (reference sequence). The CDR3 consists of 12 residues. Trimming stripped 5 bases from V and 5 bases from J, with 8 bases between. The CDR3 DNA sequence: TGTGCCAGTAGTCCGACGGGAGATACGCAGTATTTT. This gives the protein CASSPTGDTQYF.

This rearrangement joins TRBV30 to TRBJ1-1; D may be TRBD1 (6 bases). Germline V lookup: CDR1 GTSNPN, CDR2 SVGIG (reference sequence). CDR3 length equals 12 residues. The DNA for the CDR3 is TGTGCTTGGGGGCTCAGCGGACCTGAAGCTTTCTTT. Encoded protein: CAWGLSGPEAFF. Full variable domain (outside the CDR3, taken from reference TRBV30 and TRBJ1-1): SQTIHQWPATLVQPVGSPLSLECTVEGTSNPNLYWYRQAAGRGLQLLFYSVGIGQISSEVPQNLSASRPQDRQFILSSKKLLLSDSGFYLCAWGLSGPEAFFGQGTRLTVV.

This clone came up a few times. The J gene is TRBJ1-4, the V gene TRBV2; 8 bases align to TRBD1. V dropped 8 bases and J dropped 8; count of bases not matched to a gene: 10. The CDR3 runs 14 residues. Germline lookup yields CDR1 SNHLY and CDR2 FYNNEI. The chain's CDR3 is CASLTGTGAEKLFF. CDR3 nucleotides: TGTGCCAGCTTGACCGGGACAGGTGCAGAAAAACTGTTTTTT.

In its sample, this clone was seen a few times. The chain is built from TRBV4-2 and TRBJ2-1; 9 bases are a match to TRBD1. V lost 5 bases, J lost 4 bases, and 6 bases stayed unmatched. The CDR3 contains 15 residues. Germline V gives CDR1 LGHNA, CDR2 YNFKEQ. The CDR3 DNA follows: TGTGCCAGCAGCTTAAACAGGGGGCCTTACAATGAGCAGTTCTTC. It specifies CASSLNRGPYNEQFF.

The J gene is TRBJ1-2, the V gene TRBV5-6; TRBD1 is a possible D gene (6 bases). In germline, CDR1 is SGHDT, CDR2 YYEEEE. This CDR3 contains 15 residues. Trimming cost V 4 bases and J 2 bases, with 15 bases left between them. The CDR3 reads CASSQQGQRNYGYTF. The CDR3 region has the DNA TGTGCCAGCAGCCAGCAAGGACAGAGAAACTATGGCTACACCTTC.

This clone turned up a few times. V is TRBV4-1 and J is TRBJ1-4; D unresolved. Germline assignment: CDR1 MGHRA and CDR2 YSYEKL. This CDR3 is 13 amino acids long. V was clipped by 4 bases and J by 8 bases, with 11 bases between them. The CDR3 loop reads CASSLIEQEKLFF. CDR3 bases: TGCGCCAGCAGCCTTATAGAGCAAGAAAAACTGTTTTTT.

The J gene is TRBJ2-4, the V gene TRBV5-6, with D possibly matching TRBD2 (6 bases). The CDR3 length is 13 residues. V was cut by 4 bases and J by 6 bases, with 11 bases left in between. Germline V gene lookup returns CDR1 SGHDT and CDR2 YYEEEE. DNA of the CDR3: TGTGCCAGCAGCGGGGGGATTATAAACATTCAGTACTTC. Protein sequence: CASSGGIINIQYF.

This clone has only a few counts. V is TRBV14 and J is TRBJ2-1, with TRBD1 matching over 9 bases. The CDR3 runs to 17 residues. Per the germline V gene, CDR1 is SGHDN and CDR2 is FVKESK. The trim removed 5 bases at V and 8 bases at J, leaving 16 bases unmatched. The CDR3 here is CASSGRTGAESIHEQFF. The CDR3 nucleotides are TGTGCCAGCAGCGGCCGGACAGGGGCCGAGTCTATCCATGAGCAGTTCTTC.

The V and J genes are TRBV7-2 and TRBJ1-5, with a weak D call TRBD1 (6 bases). V was trimmed by 1 base and J by 3 bases, leaving 7 bases between them. In germline, CDR1 is SGHTA, CDR2 FQGNSA. This CDR3 is built from 14 residues. CDR3 sequence reads: CASSLDRDNQPQHF. CDR3 in DNA: TGTGCCAGCAGCTTAGACAGGGACAATCAGCCCCAGCATTTT.

The CDR3 loop reads CASSLLSGDGTQYF. The CDR3 bases are TGTGCCAGCAGCTTACTAAGCGGGGATGGGACCCAGTACTTC. This rearrangement joins TRBV7-2 to TRBJ2-5; 7 bases fit TRBD2. The CDR3 contains 14 residues. Per germline, CDR1 SGHTA and CDR2 FQGNSA. After removal of 2 bases from V and 7 bases from J, the junction contained 7 bases not matched to a gene.